Below, 6 T cell receptor beta chains from the same sample are listed, as sequenced in a study of T cell repertoires and Cas9 in healthy adults. Profiling relied on immunoSEQ multiplex PCR, and the TCRdb table lists in-frame clones only, not all of them. The table records tens of thousands of clones, about 89% of them present only once. Sequencing input: CD4+ effector T cells (CD127+, CD25-, CD137-, CD154-) from PBMCs; culture status not recorded. These receptors all stem from a human donor in good health.

V is TRBV5-6 and J is TRBJ1-2, with TRBD1 matching over 8 bases. This CDR3 region has 14 residues. J lost 6 bases, V lost 1 base, and 5 bases had no gene match. CDR1 is SGHDT, CDR2 YYEEEE, per germline. The CDR3 DNA follows: TGTGCCAGCAGCTTGCCGGCAGGGGGCGATGGCTACACCTTC. Protein sequence: CASSLPAGGDGYTF.

This clone was seen only once. The gene calls are TRBV6-6 and TRBJ1-1; TRBD1 matches at 7 bases. The CDR3 length is 12 residues. V was pared by 5 bases and J by 6 bases, with 3 bases of the junction left unmatched. Germline V gene data show CDR1 as MNHNY and CDR2 as SVGAGI (reference sequence). In nucleotides, the CDR3 is TGTGCCAGCAGTACGGGACAGCCTGAAGCTTTCTTT. It is translated as CASSTGQPEAFF.

The V call is TRBV27, the J call TRBJ1-2, with TRBD1 matching over 7 bases. In germline, CDR1 is MNHEY, CDR2 SMNVEV (reference sequence). The CDR3 spans 13 residues. V lost 2 bases and J lost 8; bases outside the gene matches: 5. In DNA form, the CDR3 reads TGTGCCAGCAGTTTAAAGGGGGCAGGAGGCTACACCTTC. Residues: CASSLKGAGGYTF.

The CDR3 DNA reads as TGTGCCAGCAGCTTGTTAAGGGGAGGTGGGGTCGAGCAGTACTTC. It specifies CASSLLRGGGVEQYF. This chain connects TRBV5-5 to TRBJ2-7, with D tentatively TRBD2 (6 bases). The CDR3 extends over 15 amino acids. Trimming pared 1 base from V and 6 bases from J, leaving 17 bases between. The V gene's germline CDR1 is SGHKS and CDR2 YYEKEE (reference sequence).

This chain joins TRBV19 and TRBJ2-3; the match to TRBD1 covers 12 bases. The length of the CDR3 is 15 residues. Germline V gene sequence: CDR1 LNHDA, CDR2 SQIVND (reference sequence). V gave up 6 bases and J gave up 4 bases; unmatched junction bases: 5. The CDR3 DNA reads TGTGCCAGTAGAACCGGGACAGGGGGCGCAGATACGCAGTATTTT. Protein: CASRTGTGGADTQYF.

This clone came up once. This chain uses TRBV6-1 with TRBJ2-2, with TRBD1 matching 10 bases. The V gene's germline CDR1 is MNHNS and CDR2 SASEGT. J gave up 5 bases and V 10 bases, and 7 bases lay outside the gene matches. CDR3 length: 14 residues. CDR3 nucleotides: TGTGCCAACCCCCGGGACAGGGGAACCGGGGAGCTGTTTTTT. Translated, it gives CANPRDRGTGELFF.